The 8 T cell receptor beta chains reported below all come from one sample, sequenced in a study of OX40 agonist ivuxolimab in advanced cancers. Sequencing was performed with immunoSEQ multiplex PCR; in TCRdb, only in-frame clones are kept and a portion is missing. The data contain about 19,000 clones, nearly 85% of them singletons. The sample consisted of CD4+ or CD8+ T cells sorted from blood, taken in a trial of the OX40 agonist ivuxolimab. The source is an adult with an advanced solid tumor such as melanoma, head and neck, liver or kidney cancer.

The rearrangement links TRBV27 to TRBJ2-5; the D call may be TRBD1 or TRBD2 (5 bases each). This CDR3 spans 12 amino acids. Deletions cut 8 bases from V and 5 bases from J, with 12 bases between. Germline V gives CDR1 MNHEY, CDR2 SMNVEV (reference sequence). This CDR3 is CASRGVVETQYF. CDR3 in DNA: TGTGCCAGCCGAGGGGTTGTGGAGACCCAGTACTTC.

This clone was seen just once. The chain couples TRBV11-3 to TRBJ2-7, with D possibly matching TRBD2 (6 bases). The ends were cut back, 5 bases at V and 3 bases at J, with 14 bases in the middle. The germline gives CDR1 SGHNT, CDR2 YENEEA. This CDR3 region has 14 residues. In DNA form, the CDR3 reads TGTGCCAGCAGCCGGGACTCCGATGGCTACGAGCAGTACTTC. Translated: CASSRDSDGYEQYF.

The gene calls are TRBV6-6 and TRBJ1-2; TRBD1 agrees at 12 bases. The CDR3 spans 14 residues. Trimming cost V 4 bases and J 8 bases; bases outside gene matches: 5. Germline CDR1 and CDR2: MNHNY and SVGAGI (reference sequence). The DNA of the CDR3 is TGTGCCAGCAGTTTGGGACAGGGGGCTTGGGGCTACACCTTC. This codes for CASSLGQGAWGYTF.

CDR3 sequence: CASSTWTADNSPLHF. CDR3 bases: TGTGCCAGCAGTACGTGGACAGCAGATAATTCACCCCTCCACTTT. The rearrangement links TRBV28 to TRBJ1-6; TRBD1 might be the D (6 bases). The CDR3 runs to 15 residues. V shed 5 bases and J shed 5 bases, with 13 bases lying between them. CDR1 and CDR2 (germline): MDHEN, SYDVKM.

The gene calls are TRBV28 and TRBJ1-4, with D perhaps TRBD1 (5 bases). There are 16 residues in the CDR3. V dropped 6 bases and J dropped 7 bases, with 21 bases sitting between them. Germline V lookup: CDR1 MDHEN, CDR2 SYDVKM. Written as DNA, the CDR3 is TGTGCCAGCAGCCCTTTATCGGGAGCAGGGAGTGAAAAACTGTTTTTT. This gives the protein CASSPLSGAGSEKLFF.

The chain recombines TRBV6-1 with TRBJ1-2; TRBD1 matches 10 bases. The ends lost 10 bases at V and 2 bases at J; junction bases unmatched: 4. The CDR3 has 13 residues. CDR1 is MNHNS, CDR2 SASEGT, per germline. The CDR3 loop is CATRDRGNYGYTF. CDR3 coding DNA: TGTGCCACCCGGGACAGGGGAAACTATGGCTACACCTTC.

The J gene is TRBJ1-5, the V gene TRBV6-5; the D is unclear. V was pared by 2 bases and J by 4 bases, with 9 bases between. This CDR3 is built from 14 residues. Per germline, CDR1 MNHEY and CDR2 SVGAGI. The DNA of the CDR3 is TGTGCCAGCAGTTACAAGGTGGGGAATCAGCCCCAGCATTTT. Amino acids: CASSYKVGNQPQHF.

The chain joins TRBV4-1 to TRBJ1-1; D call uncertain. Germline CDR1 reads MGHRA; CDR2 reads YSYEKL. Trimming left V 0 bases short and J 0 bases short, with 11 bases between. This CDR3 is built from 16 residues. CDR3 loop: CASSQDEGPLNTEAFF. The CDR3 nucleotides read TGCGCCAGCAGCCAAGATGAAGGGCCACTGAACACTGAAGCTTTCTTT.